These T cell receptor beta chains were read from a single sample in a study of T-cell memory formation after mild COVID-19. MiXCR, applied by TCRdb to the 5' RACE reads, yields one record per CDR3 protein. The profile shows 400,000 or so distinct CDR3 sequences, about 20% of them singletons. Sequenced sample: PBMCs or a T cell subset sorted from them (not recorded which). The receptors stem from an adult woman who had mild COVID-19 (a few samples of this study predate the infection). Cell type and time point are not known. Both conserved end residues are part of each CDR3. Each record gives: clone size, D gene, J gene, V gene, CDR3 protein, CDR3 DNA. The D gene is left open where the match is weak. Clone size is not always given. Where it is, it says once, few, many or a class for expanded clones.

>-|TRBD2|TRBJ2-7|TRBV25-1
CASSESGISYEQYF
TGTGCCAGCAGTGAAAGCGGGATAAGCTACGAGCAGTACTTC
>-|TRBD2|TRBJ2-6|TRBV5-1
CASSLGAGAGANVLTF
TGCGCCAGCAGCTTGGGTGCGGGAGCTGGGGCCAACGTCCTGACTTTC
>-|TRBD1|TRBJ2-5|TRBV11-1
CASSRQGLETQYF
TGTGCCAGCAGCCGACAGGGTCTGGAGACCCAGTACTTC
>-|TRBD2|TRBJ2-1|TRBV20-1
CSAPEVAGSYNEQFF
TGCAGTGCTCCCGAGGTAGCGGGCTCCTACAATGAGCAGTTCTTC
>few|TRBD1|TRBJ1-5|TRBV7-9
CASSSYRDRGNQPQHF
TGTGCCAGCAGCTCGTACCGGGACAGGGGCAATCAGCCCCAGCATTTT
>many|-|TRBJ2-6|TRBV21-1
CASPITGANVLTF
TGTGCCAGCCCCATAACTGGGGCCAACGTCCTGACTTTC
>-|TRBD2|TRBJ2-5|TRBV7-9
CASSPGGGLYQETQYF
TGTGCCAGCAGCCCCGGGGGGGGGCTATACCAAGAGACCCAGTACTTC
>-|-|TRBJ2-7|TRBV6-2/TRBV6-3
CASSYRDNYEQYF
TGTGCCAGCAGTTACCGGGACAACTACGAGCAGTACTTC
>-|-|TRBJ2-7|TRBV12-3/TRBV12-4
CASSPPGHRVTEQYF
TGTGCCAGCAGCCCCCCGGGACATCGGGTGACAGAGCAGTACTTC
>few|-|TRBJ1-6|TRBV30
CAWRPDSYFRLGSPLHF
TGTGCCTGGAGACCGGACAGCTATTTCAGACTCGGATCACCCCTCCACTTT
>few|-|TRBJ2-3|TRBV12-3/TRBV12-4
CASSENPGQKGPDTQYF
TGTGCCAGCAGTGAAAATCCGGGACAAAAGGGCCCAGATACGCAGTATTTT
>-|-|TRBJ2-7|TRBV6-5
CASSLLPRGRAYEQYF
TGTGCCAGCAGTTTACTCCCACGGGGTAGAGCCTACGAGCAGTACTTC
>once|TRBD2|TRBJ2-7|TRBV30
CAWRGTSEQYF
TGTGCCTGGAGAGGGACTAGCGAGCAGTACTTC
>-|-|TRBJ2-1|TRBV7-9
CASSQSAGHNEQFF
TGTGCCAGCAGCCAATCGGCGGGTCACAATGAGCAGTTCTTC
>few|-|TRBJ2-1|TRBV3-1
CASSLEFNEQFF
TGTGCCAGCAGCCTTGAGTTCAATGAGCAGTTCTTC
>-|-|TRBJ1-1|TRBV18
CASSPPTIVNTEAFF
TGTGCCAGCTCACCACCGACGATCGTGAACACTGAAGCTTTCTTT
>few|-|TRBJ2-2|TRBV14
CASSQVGMNTGELFF
TGTGCCAGCAGCCAAGTGGGGATGAACACCGGGGAGCTGTTTTTT
>-|-|TRBJ1-2|TRBV15
CATSSPTALYGYTF
TGTGCCACCAGCAGCCCTACAGCCCTCTATGGCTACACCTTC
>many|-|TRBJ1-1|TRBV7-2
CASSLEVVGIAEAFF
TGTGCCAGCAGCTTAGAAGTGGTTGGGATCGCTGAAGCTTTCTTT
>few|-|TRBJ2-3|TRBV13
CASSPRASTDTQYF
TGTGCCAGCAGCCCGAGGGCCAGCACAGATACGCAGTATTTT
>-|TRBD2|TRBJ2-3|TRBV12-3/TRBV12-4
CASSLAAQAGGFTDTQYF
TGTGCCAGCAGTCTAGCGGCCCAAGCGGGGGGGTTCACAGATACGCAGTATTTT
>few|-|TRBJ1-2|TRBV29-1
CSVPTSTGIGYTF
TGCAGCGTTCCGACCAGTACAGGGATAGGCTACACCTTC
>-|-|TRBJ2-3|TRBV6-5
CASSRGISVDTDTQYF
TGTGCCAGCAGTCGAGGTATATCGGTTGACACAGATACGCAGTATTTT
>-|-|TRBJ1-2|TRBV5-1
CASSLSPWAYHYGYTF
TGCGCCAGCAGCTTGTCACCCTGGGCGTACCACTATGGCTACACCTTC
>-|-|TRBJ1-1|TRBV7-9
CASSWPKTETSMNTEAFF
TGTGCCAGCAGCTGGCCCAAGACGGAAACTTCAATGAACACTGAAGCTTTCTTT
>-|TRBD1|TRBJ2-1|TRBV7-9
CASSSLRRQGNEQFF
TGTGCCAGCAGCTCCCTCCGTCGACAGGGTAATGAGCAGTTCTTC
>few|-|TRBJ1-1|TRBV15
CATSRDLGTQNTEAFF
TGTGCCACCAGCAGAGATTTGGGGACGCAGAACACTGAAGCTTTCTTT
>-|TRBD2|TRBJ2-2|TRBV19
CASRYPGRSLAGGPTGELFF
TGTGCCAGTCGTTATCCCGGCAGGTCCTTGGCGGGAGGGCCCACCGGGGAGCTGTTTTTT
>-|-|TRBJ2-1|TRBV15
CATSRDRKIGFVDLWFF
TGTGCCACCAGCAGAGATCGGAAGATTGGTTTCGTTGATTTATGGTTCTTC
>few|TRBD2|TRBJ2-2|TRBV20-1
CSARPSGSTAGELFF
TGCAGTGCTAGGCCCAGCGGGAGTACAGCCGGGGAGCTGTTTTTT
>few|-|TRBJ2-3|TRBV7-9
CASSYNRGSTGTDTQYF
TGTGCCAGCAGTTACAACCGTGGATCCACGGGCACAGATACGCAGTATTTT
>few|TRBD2|TRBJ2-1|TRBV4-3
CASSPGTSGYEQFF
TGCGCCAGCAGCCCAGGGACTAGCGGATACGAGCAGTTCTTC
>few|-|TRBJ2-3|TRBV6-5
CASSYGGASDTQYF
TGTGCCAGCAGTTACGGGGGGGCTTCAGATACGCAGTATTTT
>few|-|TRBJ2-2|TRBV20-1
CSANVYANTGELFF
TGCAGTGCCAATGTCTACGCGAACACCGGGGAGCTGTTTTTT
>-|-|TRBJ1-6|TRBV6-1
CASTGTRSYNSPLHF
TGTGCCAGCACTGGGACTCGCTCCTATAATTCACCCCTCCACTTT
>-|-|TRBJ1-2|TRBV6-2/TRBV6-3
CASSYYPIYGYTF
TGTGCCAGCAGTTACTACCCTATCTATGGCTACACCTTC
>few|TRBD1|TRBJ1-6|TRBV5-5
CASSLTGEGSPLHF
TGTGCCAGCAGCTTGACAGGGGAAGGCTCACCCCTCCACTTT
>many|TRBD1|TRBJ1-2|TRBV24-1
CATSDSGQGRDGYTF
TGTGCCACCAGTGACTCGGGACAGGGCCGGGATGGCTACACCTTC
>-|-|TRBJ2-7|TRBV27
CASSSTGLAYEQYF
TGTGCCAGCAGTTCGACAGGTCTCGCCTACGAGCAGTACTTC
>few|-|TRBJ2-2|TRBV29-1
CSVREGLNTGELFF
TGCAGCGTTCGAGAAGGCCTTAACACCGGGGAGCTGTTTTTT
>few|-|TRBJ1-1|TRBV12-3/TRBV12-4
CASRGGTPEAFF
TGTGCCAGCAGGGGAGGGACACCCGAAGCTTTCTTT
>-|-|TRBJ2-3|TRBV12-3/TRBV12-4
CASSFVAGGTDTQYF
TGTGCCAGCAGTTTTGTGGCAGGAGGCACAGATACGCAGTATTTT
>few|-|TRBJ2-2|TRBV6-1
CASKGYRSTGELFF
TGTGCCAGCAAGGGGTACAGGTCCACCGGGGAGCTGTTTTTT
>-|-|TRBJ2-1|TRBV18
CASSPTPGGMSEQFF
TGTGCCAGCTCACCTACACCCGGCGGTATGAGTGAGCAGTTCTTC
>-|-|TRBJ2-7|TRBV18
CASSSFREYEQYF
TGTGCCAGCTCCTCCTTCAGAGAATACGAGCAGTACTTC
>few|TRBD1|TRBJ1-5|TRBV4-2
CASSQADRAVQPQHF
TGTGCCAGCAGCCAAGCCGACAGGGCGGTTCAGCCCCAGCATTTT
>few|-|TRBJ2-3|TRBV24-1
CATSDFIDTQYF
TGTGCCACCAGTGATTTTATAGATACGCAGTATTTT
>-|-|TRBJ1-5|TRBV7-8
CASSLGPGSSNQPQHF
TGTGCCAGCAGCTTAGGGCCGGGGAGTAGCAATCAGCCCCAGCATTTT
>-|TRBD2|TRBJ2-1|TRBV7-9
CASSRAAGFGRYNEQFF
TGTGCCAGCAGTCGCGCAGCGGGGTTCGGACGGTACAATGAGCAGTTCTTC
>few|-|TRBJ2-5|TRBV10-3
CAIRGFGQETQYF
TGTGCCATCCGGGGTTTCGGCCAAGAGACCCAGTACTTC
>-|TRBD2|TRBJ2-7|TRBV7-2
CASSLGGGGRTYEQYF
TGTGCCAGCAGCTTGGGCGGCGGGGGGCGAACCTACGAGCAGTACTTC
>few|-|TRBJ1-1|TRBV7-2
CASSSNVGSTEAFF
TGTGCCAGCAGCAGTAACGTAGGGAGCACTGAAGCTTTCTTT
>few|-|TRBJ1-5|TRBV19
CASSLQPGQPQHF
TGTGCCAGTAGTCTACAGCCTGGTCAGCCCCAGCATTTT